Presented here are 15 T cell receptor beta chains from one specimen sequenced in a study of shared clonotypes between healthy human individuals. Libraries were prepared by immunoSEQ multiplex PCR; TCRdb keeps only in-frame clonotypes and omits some of them. The sample shows 2 million to 2.5 million clones, over 85% of them seen only once. Sequenced material: naive CD4+ T cells from PBMCs. As to subset: CD45RA+ positively selected. These receptors all come from a man aged 18 to 30 in good health. Some clones in this sample may be carry-over from other donors' samples.

The chain employs TRBV4-3 and TRBJ1-2; D gene unclear. The germline V and J ends were trimmed by 0 bases and 2 bases, with 7 bases remaining between them. Germline CDR1 is LGHNA and CDR2 is YSLEER. The CDR3 is 14 residues long. CDR3 DNA sequence: TGCGCCAGCAGCCAAGACTCGATCAACTATGGCTACACCTTC. This translates into CASSQDSINYGYTF.

The rearrangement uses TRBV7-2 and TRBJ2-5; a weak D match, TRBD1 (6 bases). This CDR3 is built from 13 residues. The V gene lost 6 bases and the J gene lost 5 bases, with 13 bases spanning the gap. Germline V gene data show CDR1 as SGHTA and CDR2 as FQGNSA. The CDR3 bases are TGTGCCAGCAGTTCCACAGGGCTGGAGACCCAGTACTTC. It encodes CASSSTGLETQYF. Complete variable domain (other parts from reference TRBV7-2 and TRBJ2-5): GAGVSQSPSNKVTEKGKDVELRCDPISGHTALYWYRQSLGQGLEFLIYFQGNSAPDKSGLPSDRFSAERTGGSVSTLTIQRTQQEDSAVYLCASSSTGLETQYFGPGTRLLVL.

CDR3 sequence: CASSLRGGGSYEQYF. The CDR3 DNA follows: TGTGCCAGCAGCTTACGAGGCGGAGGGTCCTACGAGCAGTACTTC. The chain links TRBV7-3 to TRBJ2-7, with D maybe TRBD2 (6 bases). This CDR3 has 15 amino acids. Trimming cost V 2 bases and J 1 base, with 12 bases left between them. Germline CDR1 is SGHTA and CDR2 is FQGTGA. The variable domain in full, with the rest retrieved from reference TRBV7-3 and TRBJ2-7, is GAGVSQTPSNKVTEKGKYVELRCDPISGHTALYWYRQSLGQGPEFLIYFQGTGAADDSGLPNDRFFAVRPEGSVSTLKIQRTERGDSAVYLCASSLRGGGSYEQYFGPGTRLTVT.

The chain uses TRBV7-2 and TRBJ1-1; D gene unclear. The germline V gene has CDR1 SGHTA and CDR2 FQGNSA. This CDR3 comprises 12 residues. Trimming cost V 0 bases and J 9 bases, with 8 bases left between them. This CDR3 is CASSLASRQAFF. CDR3 bases: TGTGCCAGCAGCTTAGCCAGTCGTCAAGCTTTCTTT.

The chain recombines TRBV9 with TRBJ2-1; 9 bases align to TRBD2. Trimming took 4 bases from V and 6 from J; bases not matched to a gene: 11. CDR3 length: 16 residues. CDR1 and CDR2 from the germline V gene are SGDLS and YYNGEE. The CDR3 is CASSPDLSGRPNEQFF. The CDR3, as DNA: TGTGCCAGCAGCCCTGATCTAAGCGGGAGGCCCAATGAGCAGTTCTTC.

The chain links TRBV28 to TRBJ2-7; 8 bases match TRBD1. The CDR3 contains 14 residues. V dropped 6 bases and J dropped 3; count of bases not matched to a gene: 7. The germline V gene has CDR1 MDHEN and CDR2 SYDVKM. CDR3 nucleotides: TGTGCCAGCAGGACAGGGGATGGATACTACGAGCAGTACTTC. Translation: CASRTGDGYYEQYF.

The rearrangement links TRBV15 to TRBJ2-5; 12 positions agree with TRBD2. This CDR3 region has 19 residues. V lost 0 bases, J lost 4 bases, and 12 bases stayed unmatched. Germline V gene lookup returns CDR1 LNHNV and CDR2 YYDKDF (reference sequence). For the CDR3, the DNA is TGTGCCACCAGCAGAGAGCTAGCGGGAGGGCTTGTTGAGAGAGAGACCCAGTACTTC. This encodes CATSRELAGGLVERETQYF.

This sequence joins TRBV6-1 and TRBJ2-7; D not certain. In germline, CDR1 is MNHNS, CDR2 SASEGT. The CDR3 is 13 amino acids. Trimming removed 3 bases at V and 3 bases at J, with 9 bases between. CDR3 sequence reads: CASSDREHYEQYF. CDR3 nucleotide sequence: TGTGCCAGCAGTGACAGAGAACACTACGAGCAGTACTTC.

The chain has TRBV19 and TRBJ2-7, with 7 bases that match TRBD1. This CDR3 region has 17 residues. CDR1 LNHDA and CDR2 SQIVND come from the germline V gene (reference sequence). After removal of 5 bases from V and 0 bases from J, the junction contained 13 bases not matched to a gene. The CDR3 region is CASSVVNTGEASYEQYF. The CDR3 coding sequence is TGTGCCAGTAGTGTGGTTAATACAGGGGAAGCCTCCTACGAGCAGTACTTC. Drawing the rest from reference TRBV19 and TRBJ2-7, the complete variable domain is DGGITQSPKYLFRKEGQNVTLSCEQNLNHDAMYWYRQDPGQGLRLIYYSQIVNDFQKGDIAEGYSVSREKKESFPLTVTSAQKNPTAFYLCASSVVNTGEASYEQYFGPGTRLTVT.

This clone has just a few counts. The chain has TRBV4-1 and TRBJ1-5, with D uncertain. Trimming removed 2 bases from V and 3 bases from J, with 8 bases in between. CDR3 length: 14 residues. The germline V gene has CDR1 MGHRA and CDR2 YSYEKL. This chain's CDR3 is CASSQSWPNQPQHF. CDR3 in DNA: TGCGCCAGCAGCCAATCTTGGCCCAATCAGCCCCAGCATTTT.

The rearrangement links TRBV11-2 to TRBJ2-2; D unclear. CDR3 length: 12 residues. Germline V gene sequence: CDR1 SGHAT, CDR2 FQNNGV. The ends were cut back, 3 bases at V and 8 bases at J, with 7 bases in the middle. The CDR3 reads CASSFRTGELFF. CDR3 bases: TGTGCCAGCAGCTTCCGGACGGGGGAGCTGTTTTTT. Using reference TRBV11-2 and TRBJ2-2 for the parts outside the CDR3, the full variable domain is EAGVAQSPRYKIIEKRQSVAFWCNPISGHATLYWYQQILGQGPKLLIQFQNNGVVDDSQLPKDRFSAERLKGVDSTLKIQPAKLEDSAVYLCASSFRTGELFFGEGSRLTVL.

A single count supports this clone. The chain combines TRBV5-1 with TRBJ2-3; TRBD1 matches 7 bases. Unmatched junction bases numbered 1, after V lost 0 bases and J lost 0 bases. The CDR3 covers 15 residues. The V gene's germline CDR1 is SGHRS and CDR2 YFSETQ. CDR3 loop: CASSLGRGSTDTQYF. In DNA form, the CDR3 reads TGCGCCAGCAGCTTGGGCAGGGGGAGCACAGATACGCAGTATTTT.

The rearrangement joins TRBV5-1 to TRBJ2-1, with 10 bases lining up with TRBD2. The CDR3 is 15 residues long. V shed 2 bases, J shed 9 bases, and the junction held 8 bases outside the gene matches. Germline CDR1 SGHRS, CDR2 YFSETQ. The CDR3 bases are TGCGCCAGCAGCTTCACTAGCGGGATTGGCGCTGAGCAGTTCTTC. Its translation is CASSFTSGIGAEQFF.

With respect to this clone: The identical CDR3 is also encoded by other nucleotide sequences in the sample. This chain uses TRBV18 with TRBJ1-2; TRBD1 agrees at 9 bases. Losses at the gene ends were 3 bases for V and 6 bases for J; bases not matched to a gene: 2. Per germline, CDR1 KGHSH and CDR2 LQKENI. The CDR3 runs 13 residues. The CDR3 DNA follows: TGTGCCAGCTCACCCGGGACAGGGAATGGCTACACCTTC. Protein: CASSPGTGNGYTF.

The sample holds one count of this clone. V usage is TRBV11-2 and J usage is TRBJ2-2; D is uncertain. In germline, CDR1 is SGHAT, CDR2 FQNNGV. V shed 1 base and J shed 0 bases, with 9 bases lying between them. This CDR3 is 16 amino acids long. CDR3 protein: CASSLGPLPNTGELFF. In DNA, the CDR3 is TGTGCCAGCAGCTTAGGTCCACTGCCGAACACCGGGGAGCTGTTTTTT.